Shown below are 10 T cell receptor beta chains from a single sample sequenced in a study of T cell repertoires in ileal Crohn's disease. The table came from immunoSEQ multiplex PCR; TCRdb's copy has only in-frame clones and leaves some out. The sample lists fewer than 20,000 clones, about 66% occurring once. The sequencing input was ileal tissue. These receptors were taken from an adult with Crohn's disease.

The chain carries TRBV7-3 and TRBJ2-1, with TRBD2 matching 9 bases. The germline gives CDR1 SGHTA, CDR2 FQGTGA. V trimming: 5 bases; J trimming: 4 bases; junction bases outside the gene matches: 6. The CDR3 length is 15 residues. The CDR3 nucleotides are TGTGCCAGCAGCCCGTTAGCGGGAGCTTACAATGAGCAGTTCTTC. This gives the protein CASSPLAGAYNEQFF.

To note about this clone: One junction end disagrees with the germline gene, perhaps due to a read error. The V gene is TRBV27, the J gene TRBJ1-5, with D unclear. Germline V gene sequence: CDR1 MNHEY, CDR2 SMNVEV (reference sequence). The CDR3 is made up of 14 amino acids. The CDR3 coding sequence is TGTGCCAGCAGTACAACGGGGAGACACCCGAGCAAGGATTTT. Residues: CASSTTGRHPSKDF.

This clone was seen only once. The chain is built from TRBV6-1 and TRBJ2-2; 8 bases agree with TRBD1. J gave up 6 bases and V 7 bases, and 10 bases lay outside the gene matches. The CDR3 consists of 15 residues. Per the germline V gene, CDR1 is MNHNS and CDR2 is SASEGT. Written as DNA, the CDR3 is TGTGCCAGCACCGAGGGGCAGGGGGCGCCCGGGGAGCTGTTTTTT. Translation gives CASTEGQGAPGELFF.

The rearrangement uses TRBV5-6 and TRBJ1-1; no definite D call. The germline gives CDR1 SGHDT, CDR2 YYEEEE. V lost 3 bases and J lost 1, with 13 bases in between. This CDR3 comprises 15 residues. The CDR3 here is CASSWAPGRNTEAFF. The CDR3 DNA reads as TGTGCCAGCAGCTGGGCTCCCGGGAGGAACACTGAAGCTTTCTTT.

The table lists this clone with a count of one. The V call is TRBV2, the J call TRBJ2-2; TRBD2 is a possible D gene (6 bases). Germline V CDR1 and CDR2: SNHLY, FYNNEI. This CDR3 region has 14 residues. With 8 bases removed from V and 6 bases from J, the gap between germline ends came to 16 bases. CDR3 bases: TGTGCCAGCCTGGCGGCTAGCGCATCCGGGGAGCTGTTTTTT. Translating it yields CASLAASASGELFF.

The rearrangement uses TRBV19 and TRBJ2-1, with D possibly matching TRBD2 (7 bases). V lost 3 bases and J lost 8, with 17 bases in between. CDR3 size: 15 residues. CDR1 is LNHDA and CDR2 is SQIVND in the germline V gene (reference sequence). CDR3 nucleotides: TGTGCCAGTAGTATTCGAGGGGGGGCCGCGGATGAGCAGTTCTTC. As protein: CASSIRGGAADEQFF.

This clone was counted a few times. The rearrangement uses TRBV5-5 and TRBJ2-6; D not resolved. Between the trimmed V and J ends, which lost 3 bases and 0 bases, there was a span of 13 bases. Germline values: CDR1 SGHKS, CDR2 YYEKEE (reference sequence). The CDR3 extends over 17 amino acids. For the CDR3, the DNA is TGTGCCAGCAGCTCCCCGTTCTTAGACTCTGGGGCCAACGTCCTGACTTTC. Translated: CASSSPFLDSGANVLTF.

This clone was observed a single time. This chain uses TRBV7-6 with TRBJ1-3; the D gene is possibly TRBD1 (5 bases). This CDR3 contains 17 residues. The V end lost 3 bases, the J end lost 2 bases, and 17 bases lay between the germline ends. CDR1 SGHVS and CDR2 FNYEAQ come from the germline V gene. The CDR3 spells CASSFDTNSGTGNTIYF. CDR3 coding DNA: TGTGCCAGCAGCTTCGATACGAATTCAGGGACTGGAAACACCATATATTTT. Supplemented by reference TRBV7-6 and TRBJ1-3, the full variable domain reads GAGVSQSPRYKVTKRGQDVALRCDPISGHVSLYWYRQALGQGPEFLTYFNYEAQQDKSGLPNDRFSAERPEGSISTLTIQRTEQRDSAMYRCASSFDTNSGTGNTIYFGEGSWLTVV.

The chain joins TRBV5-1 to TRBJ2-1; D is ambiguous. V was cut by 4 bases and J by 8 bases, with 10 bases left in between. This CDR3 spans 12 amino acids. In germline, CDR1 is SGHRS, CDR2 YFSETQ. The CDR3 DNA is TGCGCCAGCAGCCTTCCCTCGGATGAGCAGTTCTTC. Its translation: CASSLPSDEQFF.

As for this clone: Other DNA sequences in the sample encode the same CDR3. This chain links TRBV7-8 with TRBJ1-2, with D possibly matching TRBD1 (6 bases). Germline V gene lookup returns CDR1 SGHVS and CDR2 FQNEAQ. Trimming shortened V by 2 bases and J by 7 bases, and 20 bases separated the two germline ends. This CDR3 has 16 amino acids. CDR3 coding DNA: TGTGCCAGCAGCTTATCATCCCCGCGGGGGGCCGGTGGCTACACCTTC. This codes for CASSLSSPRGAGGYTF.